This T cell receptor (beta chain) was sequenced for a study of blood T cells in healthy people across ages. Findings and limits, study-wide: PBMCs that were unsorted prevented a conclusive naive versus antigen-experienced comparison. Naive CD4+ cell counts and diversity both ran higher in long-lived than in aged donors.

With respect to this clonotype: Its target is unknown.

Using a J-beta primer mix together with a sample-barcoded 5' primer, a second PCR was run for roughly 6 to 12 cycles. TCRdb called the 5' RACE reads again in MiXCR, with one record for every CDR3 protein. The sample contains about 1.5 million distinct CDR3 sequences, approximately 40% of which appear only once. Sequencing was done on a sample of blood. The sequence was obtained from a woman aged 18-30 years in good health.

The CDR3 region is CASSLSPPGVNTEAFF. The CDR3, as DNA: TGTGCCAGCAGTTTATCCCCGCCCGGGGTGAACACTGAAGCTTTCTTT. The rearrangement joins TRBV27 to TRBJ1-1; no reliable D call. The germline V gene has CDR1 MNHEY and CDR2 SMNVEV (reference sequence). V lost 0 bases and J 0 bases, leaving 11 bases between the germline ends. The CDR3 contains 16 residues.